These 13 T cell receptor beta chains were sequenced from one sample in a study of blood T cell repertoires in COVID-19. Here immunoSEQ multiplex PCR was the method, and the copy in TCRdb shows in-frame clones only, minus some. The table records some 87,000 clones, approximately 82% of them present only once. The sequencing input was peripheral blood. These TCRs come from a man aged 80 or over with active or convalescent COVID-19.

The chain is built from TRBV7-8 and TRBJ2-2; 12 bases match TRBD2. Germline lookup yields CDR1 SGHVS and CDR2 FQNEAQ. Trimming removed 4 bases from V and 4 bases from J; junction bases left unmatched: 10. CDR3 size: 18 residues. The CDR3 nucleotides are TGTGCCAGCAGCTCGTACGGACTAGCGGGAAGGGGCACCGGGGAGCTGTTTTTT. Translated, it gives CASSSYGLAGRGTGELFF.

This clone was detected a few times. This sequence joins TRBV7-9 and TRBJ2-1; 9 bases match TRBD1. The trim removed 4 bases at V and 7 bases at J, leaving 11 bases unmatched. CDR3 length: 16 residues. The germline gives CDR1 SEHNR, CDR2 FQNEAQ (reference sequence). CDR3 amino acids: CASSWGWGTGRNEQFF. The CDR3 nucleotides are TGTGCCAGCAGCTGGGGTTGGGGGACAGGGAGGAATGAGCAGTTCTTC.

The chain uses TRBV28 and TRBJ2-1; 12 positions agree with TRBD2. V shed 5 bases, J shed 8 bases, and the junction held 7 bases outside the gene matches. The CDR3 is 15 amino acids. The V gene's germline CDR1 is MDHEN and CDR2 SYDVKM. CDR3 bases: TGTGCCAGCAGTCCCCCTAGCGGGAGGGTCTATGAGCAGTTCTTC. Its translation is CASSPPSGRVYEQFF.

The chain employs TRBV7-8 and TRBJ2-7; 12 nucleotides line up with TRBD2. The CDR3 covers 17 residues. V lost 3 bases to trimming and J lost 2 bases; unmatched junction nucleotides: 8. Germline V CDR1 and CDR2: SGHVS, FQNEAQ. This chain's CDR3 is CASSFDPGLAGPYEQYF. Here the CDR3 DNA reads TGTGCCAGCAGCTTTGATCCGGGACTAGCGGGCCCCTACGAGCAGTACTTC.

This clone came up a few times. This sequence joins TRBV7-8 and TRBJ1-1, with D perhaps matching TRBD1 (6 bases). The V end was cut by 5 bases, the J end by 2 bases, with 24 bases between. Germline CDR1 SGHVS, CDR2 FQNEAQ. The CDR3 totals 18 residues. CDR3 amino acids: CASSPRYHLRTDNTEAFF. The CDR3 DNA is TGTGCCAGCAGCCCGCGCTATCATCTAAGGACAGACAACACTGAAGCTTTCTTT.

The chain uses TRBV18 and TRBJ2-6; D unclear. The germline V and J ends were trimmed by 3 bases and 0 bases, with 6 bases remaining between them. The CDR3 has 15 residues. Germline V lookup: CDR1 KGHSH, CDR2 LQKENI. This CDR3 is CASSPEHSGANVLTF. Written as DNA, the CDR3 is TGTGCCAGCTCACCGGAGCACTCTGGGGCCAACGTCCTGACTTTC.

This sequence joins TRBV5-6 and TRBJ2-5, with TRBD1 identical over 11 bases. CDR1 and CDR2 (germline): SGHDT, YYEEEE. The V gene end was trimmed by 4 bases and the J gene end by 5 bases; junction bases not matched to a gene: 7. This CDR3 contains 15 residues. The CDR3 loop is CASSPSDRGQETQYF. The DNA of the CDR3 is TGTGCCAGCAGCCCCTCGGACAGGGGGCAGGAGACCCAGTACTTC.

The chain combines TRBV10-1 with TRBJ1-1, with a tentative D call TRBD1 (6 bases). The CDR3 is 14 residues long. CDR1 is WNHNN and CDR2 is SYGVQD in the germline V gene (reference sequence). V gave up 3 bases and J gave up 3 bases, with 11 bases separating them. The CDR3 DNA is TGCGCCAGCAGTGACAGGGGAGCGGACACTGAAGCTTTCTTT. Translation gives CASSDRGADTEAFF.

With respect to this clone: This sample also contains other DNA sequences that code for the same CDR3. This chain joins TRBV12-3 or TRBV12-4 and TRBJ2-5; D remains unclear. CDR3 length: 13 residues. The ends were cut back, 3 bases at V and 4 bases at J, with 9 bases in the middle. CDR3 bases: TGTGCCAGCAGTTTCATAGCCCCAGAGACCCAGTACTTC. Residues: CASSFIAPETQYF.

The rearrangement uses TRBV28 and TRBJ2-1; 8 bases line up with TRBD2. V lost 5 bases and J lost 5; bases outside the gene matches: 14. Germline CDR1 reads MDHEN; CDR2 reads SYDVKM. The CDR3 is 17 amino acids. The CDR3 coding sequence is TGTGCCAGCAGTCCAGCAGCCCTAGCGGGTCTACACAATGAGCAGTTCTTC. Encoded protein: CASSPAALAGLHNEQFF.

This clone has only a few counts. This chain joins TRBV11-2 and TRBJ1-6; 9 bases align to TRBD1. There are 15 residues in the CDR3. The germline CDR1 and CDR2 sequences are SGHAT and FQNNGV. Trimming removed 6 bases from V and 7 bases from J; junction bases left unmatched: 7. CDR3 loop: CASRLPGQGNSPLHF. The CDR3 DNA reads TGTGCCAGCAGGTTACCGGGACAGGGCAATTCACCCCTCCACTTT.

The chain combines TRBV7-6 with TRBJ2-5; no clear D. CDR3 length: 14 residues. Trimming removed 1 base at V and 5 bases at J, with 11 bases between. The germline V gene has CDR1 SGHVS and CDR2 FNYEAQ. The CDR3 here is CASSLVVDLETQYF. In DNA, the CDR3 is TGTGCCAGCAGCTTAGTGGTAGATTTGGAGACCCAGTACTTC.

The CDR3 loop is CASSGAGSTYNEQFF. The CDR3 region has the DNA TGTGCCAGCTCAGGAGCGGGGAGTACTTACAATGAGCAGTTCTTC. The rearrangement uses TRBV18 and TRBJ2-1; 7 nucleotides align to TRBD2. The V gene end was trimmed by 5 bases and the J gene end by 4 bases; junction bases not matched to a gene: 8. This CDR3 is 15 amino acids long. Germline V CDR1 and CDR2: KGHSH, LQKENI.